This is a list of T cell receptor beta chains from one sample in a study of blood T cell repertoires in COVID-19. Data came from immunoSEQ multiplex PCR; TCRdb stores just in-frame clones and leaves some out. The sample lists fewer than 350,000 clones; over 75% were seen once. Sequences were obtained from peripheral blood. All receptors derive from a man between 18 and 29 years old with active or convalescent COVID-19. The conserved cysteine and the conserved F or W are not part of the CDR3 here. The order of the fields is CDR3 length, V gene, CDR3 protein.

12 | TRBV6-5 | ASSTPRVGNTIY
15 | TRBV4-3 | ASSQESPAGGWETQY
14 | TRBV10-3 | AISELGGVNQETQY
15 | TRBV2 | ASSDLSRVNSLDEQY
12 | TRBV6-5 | ASSLTGGNTEAF
12 | TRBV3-1/TRBV3-2 | ASSHRGGSHEQY
12 | TRBV4-3 | ASSQGGQGSEAF
9 | TRBV2 | ASSVTDTQY
14 | TRBV19 | ASSIGASGFTDTQY
12 | TRBV9 | ASSVEGLAPEQY
13 | TRBV27 | ASSDTGDLYTEAF